The rows below give T cell receptor beta chains drawn from one sample of a study of blood T cell repertoires in COVID-19. Sequenced by immunoSEQ multiplex PCR; TCRdb stores in-frame clones only, minus some. Of around 230,000 clones listed, 75% to 90% are singletons. Sequencing used peripheral blood. The receptors come from a middle-aged man with acute or convalescent COVID-19. Each CDR3 is given with its conserved first and last residue. Each record gives: clone size, J gene, V gene, D gene, CDR3 DNA, CDR3 protein. D genes are given only for firm matches. Clone size is stated in some rows and not others, as once, few, many or a class when expanded.

clone size: -
J gene: TRBJ1-2
V gene: TRBV7-8
D gene: -
CDR3 DNA: TGTGCCAGCAGCTTAGATGAGGGCAGACCATATGGCTACACCTTC
CDR3 protein: CASSLDEGRPYGYTF

clone size: few
J gene: TRBJ1-6
V gene: TRBV6-5
D gene: -
CDR3 DNA: TGTGCCAGCAGTTACTCGCCAGGGTTTAATTCACCCCTCCACTTT
CDR3 protein: CASSYSPGFNSPLHF

clone size: -
J gene: TRBJ2-3
V gene: TRBV10-3
D gene: TRBD2
CDR3 DNA: TGTGCCATCAGTGAGTCTCCCGGGATTTGGAGCGGGAGGGACACAGATACGCAGTATTTT
CDR3 protein: CAISESPGIWSGRDTDTQYF

clone size: -
J gene: TRBJ1-5
V gene: TRBV4-1
D gene: -
CDR3 DNA: TGCGCCAGCAACCGGACACCGGATTGCAATCAGCCCCAGCATTTT
CDR3 protein: CASNRTPDCNQPQHF

clone size: -
J gene: TRBJ1-1
V gene: TRBV25-1
D gene: TRBD1
CDR3 DNA: TGTGCCAGCAGGAACAGGGGGAACACTGAAGCTTTCTTT
CDR3 protein: CASRNRGNTEAFF

clone size: -
J gene: TRBJ1-5
V gene: TRBV19
D gene: -
CDR3 DNA: TGTGCCAGTAGTACTAGTCCCCTTACCCAGCCCCAGCATTTT
CDR3 protein: CASSTSPLTQPQHF

clone size: -
J gene: TRBJ2-7
V gene: TRBV19
D gene: TRBD2
CDR3 DNA: TGTGCCAGTGGGACTAGCGGGAGAGGCGAGCAGTACTTC
CDR3 protein: CASGTSGRGEQYF

clone size: -
J gene: TRBJ2-3
V gene: TRBV12-3/TRBV12-4
D gene: -
CDR3 DNA: TGTGCCAGCAGTTTATTCTCGGCAGATACGCAGTATTTT
CDR3 protein: CASSLFSADTQYF

clone size: -
J gene: TRBJ2-7
V gene: TRBV6-5
D gene: TRBD2
CDR3 DNA: TGTGCCAGCAGTTACGCGGGAGTGGAGTACGAGCAGTACTTC
CDR3 protein: CASSYAGVEYEQYF

clone size: few
J gene: TRBJ2-1
V gene: TRBV6-2/TRBV6-3
D gene: -
CDR3 DNA: TGTGCCAGCAGCCAACTAGCCCGAGAGCAGTTCTTC
CDR3 protein: CASSQLAREQFF

clone size: once
J gene: TRBJ2-7
V gene: TRBV7-2
D gene: -
CDR3 DNA: TGTGCCAGCAGCCCCTGGGGCAGGGCAGATGGCGAGCAGTACTTC
CDR3 protein: CASSPWGRADGEQYF

clone size: -
J gene: TRBJ2-7
V gene: TRBV5-1
D gene: -
CDR3 DNA: TGCGCCAGCAGCTTCAGGGTGCCTTTTTCCGATTACGAGCAGTACTTC
CDR3 protein: CASSFRVPFSDYEQYF

clone size: -
J gene: TRBJ2-5
V gene: TRBV19
D gene: TRBD1
CDR3 DNA: TGTGCCAGTAGTCTAGACAGGGGCCTCCAAGAGACCCAGTACTTC
CDR3 protein: CASSLDRGLQETQYF

clone size: -
J gene: TRBJ2-7
V gene: TRBV7-9
D gene: TRBD2
CDR3 DNA: TGTGCCAGCAGCTTACTGCCGGGAGGTCACGAGCAGTACTTC
CDR3 protein: CASSLLPGGHEQYF

clone size: -
J gene: TRBJ1-6
V gene: TRBV19
D gene: -
CDR3 DNA: TGTGCCAGTAGTATAGCACAGGTAGGGGCCTCTTCACCCCTCCACTTT
CDR3 protein: CASSIAQVGASSPLHF

clone size: -
J gene: TRBJ1-6
V gene: TRBV5-5
D gene: TRBD1
CDR3 DNA: TGTGCCAGCAGTTCTCCGGGACAGGGTGTTTCACCCCTCCACTTT
CDR3 protein: CASSSPGQGVSPLHF

clone size: few
J gene: TRBJ1-5
V gene: TRBV10-1
D gene: -
CDR3 DNA: TGCGCCAGCAGTGCTGACGGACATAGCAATCAGCCCCAGCATTTT
CDR3 protein: CASSADGHSNQPQHF

clone size: -
J gene: TRBJ2-7
V gene: TRBV11-2
D gene: TRBD2
CDR3 DNA: TGTGCCAGCAGCGGAAGCGGGAGCCACGAGCAGTACTTC
CDR3 protein: CASSGSGSHEQYF

clone size: -
J gene: TRBJ2-5
V gene: TRBV4-1
D gene: TRBD2
CDR3 DNA: TGCGCCAGCAGCCATCCCCAGACTAGCGGCCAAGAGACCCAGTACTTC
CDR3 protein: CASSHPQTSGQETQYF

clone size: -
J gene: TRBJ2-1
V gene: TRBV7-2
D gene: -
CDR3 DNA: TGTGCCAGCAGCTTTCGGGGGGCAGGTTACAATGAGCAGTTCTTC
CDR3 protein: CASSFRGAGYNEQFF

clone size: -
J gene: TRBJ2-2
V gene: TRBV11-3
D gene: -
CDR3 DNA: TGTGCCAGCAGCTTTGGAGGGGACAGCTACACCGGGGAGCTGTTTTTT
CDR3 protein: CASSFGGDSYTGELFF

clone size: few
J gene: TRBJ1-3
V gene: TRBV7-9
D gene: -
CDR3 DNA: TGTGCCAGCAGCCCGGACGGGGGGTGGAACACCATATATTTT
CDR3 protein: CASSPDGGWNTIYF

clone size: -
J gene: TRBJ2-1
V gene: TRBV2
D gene: TRBD1
CDR3 DNA: TGTGCCAGCAGTGAAACGGGACAGGGCAATGAGCAGTTCTTC
CDR3 protein: CASSETGQGNEQFF

clone size: few
J gene: TRBJ1-4
V gene: TRBV14
D gene: TRBD1
CDR3 DNA: TGTGCCAGCAGCGCATCACAGGGGATGAATGAAAAACTGTTTTTT
CDR3 protein: CASSASQGMNEKLFF

clone size: -
J gene: TRBJ1-6
V gene: TRBV19
D gene: -
CDR3 DNA: TGTGCCAGTAGGGGGGACATTTATGGGAATTCACCCCTCCACTTT
CDR3 protein: CASRGDIYGNSPLHF

clone size: -
J gene: TRBJ2-1
V gene: TRBV7-3
D gene: -
CDR3 DNA: TGTGCCAGCAGCTTAGGAGCTAGCTCCTACAATGAGCAGTTCTTC
CDR3 protein: CASSLGASSYNEQFF

clone size: -
J gene: TRBJ2-1
V gene: TRBV21-1
D gene: -
CDR3 DNA: TGTGCCAGCAGACCTCCTAGGACAGACCACAATGAGCAGTTCTTC
CDR3 protein: CASRPPRTDHNEQFF

clone size: once
J gene: TRBJ1-2
V gene: TRBV4-3
D gene: -
CDR3 DNA: TGCGCCAGCAGCCAATCTACAGGGATTAACTATGGCTACACCTTC
CDR3 protein: CASSQSTGINYGYTF

clone size: -
J gene: TRBJ2-3
V gene: TRBV29-1
D gene: -
CDR3 DNA: TGCAGCGTTGAAGGGCGGAAAATCACAAATACGCAGTATTTT
CDR3 protein: CSVEGRKITNTQYF